This T cell receptor (beta chain) was documented in a study of blood T cell repertoires in COVID-19. Sequencing was performed with immunoSEQ multiplex PCR; in TCRdb, only in-frame clones are kept and a portion is missing. The sample yields around 160,000 clones, around 75% seen once. Sample: peripheral blood. The source is a woman older than 75 with acute or convalescent COVID-19.

The DNA of the CDR3 is TGTGCCAGCAGCCAAGCCCGGAGGGGAACGGCTGAGCAGTTCTTC. Protein: CASSQARRGTAEQFF. This chain uses TRBV3-1 (or the pseudogene TRBV3-2) with TRBJ2-1; weak D call: TRBD2 (6 bases). This CDR3 spans 15 amino acids. Between the trimmed V and J ends, which lost 1 base and 9 bases, there was a span of 16 bases. CDR1 is LGHDT, CDR2 YNNKEL, per germline (reference sequence).